The next 9 T cell receptor beta chains were all read from a single sample in a study of blood T cell repertoires in COVID-19. Clones were read by immunoSEQ multiplex PCR, and TCRdb kept only the in-frame ones, dropping some. The sample holds about 300,000 clones, 70% to 90% seen once. Sequenced: PBMCs or T cells enriched from blood (not recorded which). The origin of the receptors is a woman aged 25-40 years who had recovered from COVID-19.

This clone is a singleton in its sample. The rearrangement links TRBV2 to TRBJ1-1, with D unclear. This CDR3 comprises 16 residues. Looked up from germline, CDR1 is SNHLY and CDR2 is FYNNEI. Trimming removed 2 bases at V and 5 bases at J, with 18 bases between. CDR3 bases: TGTGCCAGCAGTGAACTTGGGAGCGGGGTAGGAACTGAAGCTTTCTTT. This sequence encodes CASSELGSGVGTEAFF.

This clone appeared a few times. This chain connects TRBV4-1 to TRBJ2-2; D remains ambiguous. The CDR3 runs to 16 residues. V shed 3 bases and J shed 4 bases, with 15 bases lying between them. Per germline, CDR1 MGHRA and CDR2 YSYEKL. Here the CDR3 DNA reads TGCGCCAGCAGCCAGCTAGACCTAGTAAGCACCGGGGAGCTGTTTTTT. This translates into CASSQLDLVSTGELFF.

The chain employs TRBV6-5 and TRBJ2-2, with 10 bases matching TRBD1. CDR1 MNHEY and CDR2 SVGAGI come from the germline V gene. The CDR3 length is 15 residues. Trimming at V came to 6 bases and at J to 7 bases, leaving 8 bases not matched to a gene. DNA of the CDR3: TGTGCCAGCAGGCCGGGACAGGGGAGGATCGGGGAGCTGTTTTTT. Amino acids: CASRPGQGRIGELFF.

V is TRBV2 and J is TRBJ1-5; D is unclear. The ends were cut back, 1 base at V and 0 bases at J, with 10 bases in the middle. Germline V CDR1 and CDR2: SNHLY, FYNNEI. There are 16 residues in the CDR3. CDR3 DNA sequence: TGTGCCAGCAGTGAAGGGCCACAGTATAGCAATCAGCCCCAGCATTTT. Protein sequence: CASSEGPQYSNQPQHF.

In DNA form, the CDR3 reads TGCGCCAGCAGCCAACCGGGACAGGGAACCTACGAGCAGTACTTC. Amino acids: CASSQPGQGTYEQYF. The rearrangement uses TRBV4-1 and TRBJ2-7, with 9 nucleotides matching TRBD1. The CDR3 is 15 amino acids. Germline V CDR1 and CDR2: MGHRA, YSYEKL. V lost 2 bases to trimming and J lost 2 bases; unmatched junction nucleotides: 4.

The rearrangement links TRBV2 to TRBJ1-6; D gene uncertain. Trimming removed 5 bases at V and 14 bases at J, with 16 bases between. Per germline, CDR1 SNHLY and CDR2 FYNNEI. CDR3 length: 13 residues. The CDR3 protein is CASSSPGGPSLHF. For the CDR3, the DNA is TGTGCCAGCAGTTCCCCTGGAGGCCCCTCCCTCCACTTT. Complete variable domain (other parts from reference TRBV2 and TRBJ1-6): EPEVTQTPSHQVTQMGQEVILRCVPISNHLYFYWYRQILGQKVEFLVSFYNNEISEKSEIFDDQFSVERPDGSNFTLKIRSTKLEDSAMYFCASSSPGGPSLHFGNGTRLTVT.

CDR3 sequence (DNA): TGTGCCAGCAGCGTAGGGCCAGCTAACTATGGCTACACCTTC. It codes for CASSVGPANYGYTF. The rearrangement uses TRBV9 and TRBJ1-2, with D unresolved. The germline CDR1 and CDR2 sequences are SGDLS and YYNGEE. The CDR3 runs to 14 residues. Trimming cost V 0 bases and J 0 bases, with 6 bases left between them.

The rearrangement uses TRBV5-5 and TRBJ1-1, with a possible D match to TRBD1 (5 bases). The V end was cut by 1 base, the J end by 4 bases, with 11 bases between. CDR3 length: 14 amino acids. Germline values: CDR1 SGHKS, CDR2 YYEKEE (reference sequence). The CDR3 coding sequence is TGTGCCAGCAGCTTGTTGGGGCGAGGCACTGAAGCTTTCTTT. Protein product: CASSLLGRGTEAFF. Filled out from reference TRBV5-5 and TRBJ1-1, the complete variable domain reads DAGVTQSPTHLIKTRGQQVTLRCSPISGHKSVSWYQQVLGQGPQFIFQYYEKEERGRGNFPDRFSARQFPNYSSELNVNALLLGDSALYLCASSLLGRGTEAFFGQGTRLTVV.

The rearrangement joins TRBV6-1 to TRBJ1-2, with D perhaps matching TRBD1 (5 bases). The CDR3 length is 12 residues. Germline CDR1 MNHNS, CDR2 SASEGT. The ends were cut back, 3 bases at V and 5 bases at J, with 7 bases in the middle. The CDR3 DNA sequence: TGTGCCAGCAGTGAGGGGGGGTATGGCTACACCTTC. Encoded protein: CASSEGGYGYTF.